The 16 T cell receptor beta chains below all came from one sample that was sequenced in a study of blood T cell repertoires in COVID-19. Sequencing was performed with immunoSEQ multiplex PCR; in TCRdb, only in-frame clones are kept and a portion is missing. The data contain 90,000 to 150,000 clones, 80% to 90% of them singletons. Sequenced material: peripheral blood. The receptors originated from a man between 65 and 85 years old with active or convalescent COVID-19.

J is TRBJ1-1 and V is TRBV6-4; 7 bases fit TRBD1. The V gene's germline CDR1 is MRHNA and CDR2 SNTAGT. The CDR3 length is 14 residues. V lost 3 bases, J lost 1 base, and 2 bases stayed unmatched. This chain's CDR3 is CASSEDRRNTEAFF. The CDR3 DNA is TGTGCCAGCAGTGAGGACAGGAGGAACACTGAAGCTTTCTTT.

V is TRBV20-1 and J is TRBJ1-5, with 10 bases fitting TRBD1. CDR1 DFQATT and CDR2 SNEGSKA come from the germline V gene (reference sequence). V was pared by 3 bases and J by 7 bases, with 9 bases of the junction left unmatched. There are 15 residues in the CDR3. The CDR3 loop is CSASLGTGERQPQHF. Here the CDR3 DNA reads TGCAGTGCTAGTCTCGGGACAGGGGAAAGGCAGCCCCAGCATTTT.

This chain links TRBV2 with TRBJ2-7, with TRBD2 as a possible D gene (6 bases). Trimming removed 10 bases at V and 0 bases at J, with 16 bases between. Germline CDR1 SNHLY, CDR2 FYNNEI. The CDR3 covers 14 residues. Here the CDR3 DNA reads TGTGCCACCTCGGGGCTCGGGAGCTCCTACGAGCAGTACTTC. This translates into CATSGLGSSYEQYF. The entire variable domain, with the rest obtained from reference TRBV2 and TRBJ2-7, is as follows: EPEVTQTPSHQVTQMGQEVILRCVPISNHLYFYWYRQILGQKVEFLVSFYNNEISEKSEIFDDQFSVERPDGSNFTLKIRSTKLEDSAMYFCATSGLGSSYEQYFGPGTRLTVT.

The chain couples TRBV19 to TRBJ2-3, with 8 bases matching TRBD2. J was trimmed by 2 bases and V by 5 bases; bases with no gene match: 9. The CDR3 is made up of 16 amino acids. The germline V gene has CDR1 LNHDA and CDR2 SQIVND (reference sequence). This CDR3 reads CASSFTSGYSTDTQYF. CDR3 nucleotides: TGTGCCAGTAGTTTCACTAGCGGTTATTCCACAGATACGCAGTATTTT.

V gene TRBV7-8 combines with J gene TRBJ1-1; 10 bases map to TRBD1. The germline CDR1 and CDR2 sequences are SGHVS and FQNEAQ. This CDR3 has 14 amino acids. Germline trimming cut 5 bases from V and 4 bases from J; bases unmatched to any gene: 4. In nucleotides, the CDR3 is TGTGCCAGCAGCACGGGACAGGGGAGCACTGAAGCTTTCTTT. The encoded protein is CASSTGQGSTEAFF. Combining the CDR3 with reference TRBV7-8 and TRBJ1-1 gives the whole variable domain GAGVSQSPRYKVAKRGQDVALRCDPISGHVSLFWYQQALGQGPEFLTYFQNEAQLDKSGLPSDRFFAERPEGSVSTLKIQRTQQEDSAVYLCASSTGQGSTEAFFGQGTRLTVV.

V and J are TRBV28 and TRBJ2-7, with TRBD2 as a possible D gene (6 bases). V gave up 8 bases and J gave up 0 bases, with 11 bases separating them. This CDR3 is 13 amino acids long. Germline V gives CDR1 MDHEN, CDR2 SYDVKM. The DNA of the CDR3 is TGTGCCAGCTGGGACTCGAGCTCCTACGAGCAGTACTTC. Amino acid sequence: CASWDSSSYEQYF.

J is TRBJ2-3 and V is TRBV27; maybe TRBD2 (6 bases). V was shortened by 0 bases and J by 4 bases, with 17 bases between the two germline ends. This CDR3 is built from 17 residues. Looked up from germline, CDR1 is MNHEY and CDR2 is SMNVEV (reference sequence). The CDR3 reads CASSLSGLAGRSDTQYF. Written as DNA, the CDR3 is TGTGCCAGCAGTTTATCGGGTCTGGCGGGAAGGTCAGATACGCAGTATTTT.

The chain carries TRBV4-1 and TRBJ2-2; 9 bases match TRBD1. CDR1 is MGHRA and CDR2 is YSYEKL in the germline V gene. V lost 2 bases and J lost 2; bases outside the gene matches: 9. The CDR3 contains 18 residues. CDR3 in DNA: TGCGCCAGCAGCCAACCCCAGGAGGGACAGGGAAACACCGGGGAGCTGTTTTTT. Translated, it gives CASSQPQEGQGNTGELFF.

The V and J genes are TRBV5-6 and TRBJ1-4, with D possibly matching TRBD1 (5 bases). This CDR3 comprises 17 residues. Deletions cut 1 base from V and 0 bases from J, with 13 bases between. Germline V lookup: CDR1 SGHDT, CDR2 YYEEEE. The CDR3 sequence: CASSLIGGWTTNEKLFF. Here the CDR3 DNA reads TGTGCCAGCAGCTTGATCGGGGGTTGGACAACTAATGAAAAACTGTTTTTT.

The chain is built from TRBV29-1 and TRBJ2-4; 9 bases align to TRBD2. J was trimmed by 7 bases and V by 7 bases; bases with no gene match: 8. Germline-derived CDR1 and CDR2 are SQVTM and ANQGSEA. The CDR3 length is 13 residues. In DNA form, the CDR3 reads TGCAGCGGCAGAGCGGGGGGCCAGAACATTCAGTACTTC. Its translation is CSGRAGGQNIQYF. Using reference TRBV29-1 and TRBJ2-4 for the parts outside the CDR3, the full variable domain is SAVISQKPSRDICQRGTSLTIQCQVDSQVTMMFWYRQQPGQSLTLIATANQGSEATYESGFVIDKFPISRPNLTFSTLTVSNMSPEDSSIYLCSGRAGGQNIQYFGAGTRLSVL.

V is TRBV12-3 or TRBV12-4 and J is TRBJ2-7; 10 nucleotides agree with TRBD1. With 8 bases clipped from V and 6 bases from J, the junction kept 4 bases outside the gene matches. CDR3 length equals 12 residues. The CDR3 sequence is CASGTGAGEQYF. The CDR3 DNA is TGTGCCAGCGGGACAGGGGCAGGCGAGCAGTACTTC.

The CDR3 coding sequence is TGCAGCGTTACTAAACTTACAGGGGATGAGCAGTTCTTC. Translating gives CSVTKLTGDEQFF. The chain combines TRBV29-1 with TRBJ2-1; TRBD1 agrees at 7 bases. The CDR3 totals 13 residues. Germline V CDR1 and CDR2: SQVTM, ANQGSEA. Losses at the gene ends were 5 bases for V and 8 bases for J; bases not matched to a gene: 9.

This clone was seen a few times. The gene calls are TRBV4-1 and TRBJ2-3; 8 bases are a match to TRBD1. V was pared by 4 bases and J by 1 base, with 4 bases of the junction left unmatched. Germline-derived CDR1 and CDR2 are MGHRA and YSYEKL. The CDR3 sequence is 15 residues long. The CDR3 loop is CASSPSGQGTDTQYF. DNA for the CDR3: TGCGCCAGCAGCCCATCGGGACAGGGCACAGATACGCAGTATTTT.

The gene calls are TRBV3-1 (or the pseudogene TRBV3-2) and TRBJ2-6; the match to TRBD1 covers 7 bases. This CDR3 is 18 amino acids long. V was pared by 4 bases and J by 0 bases, with 9 bases of the junction left unmatched. Germline CDR1 reads LGHDT; CDR2 reads YNNKEL (reference sequence). The CDR3 reads CASSLRQGINSGANVLTF. In DNA form, the CDR3 reads TGTGCCAGCAGCCTACGACAGGGTATAAACTCTGGGGCCAACGTCCTGACTTTC.

This chain links TRBV5-6 with TRBJ2-7; the D gene is possibly TRBD1 (6 bases). V lost 0 bases and J 2 bases, leaving 15 bases between the germline ends. Germline loops: CDR1 SGHDT, CDR2 YYEEEE. CDR3 length: 16 residues. The chain's CDR3 is CASSLGGRDIAYEQYF. The CDR3 DNA follows: TGTGCCAGCAGCTTGGGGGGCCGGGACATTGCCTACGAGCAGTACTTC.

The chain couples TRBV19 to TRBJ1-2, with a possible D match to TRBD1 (5 bases). This CDR3 contains 13 residues. Germline V gene data show CDR1 as LNHDA and CDR2 as SQIVND (reference sequence). V dropped 3 bases and J dropped 2 bases, with 7 bases sitting between them. The CDR3 region is CASSMGRNYGYTF. The CDR3, as DNA: TGTGCCAGTAGTATGGGGCGGAACTATGGCTACACCTTC.